This is a list of T cell receptor beta chains from one sample in a study of shared clonotypes between healthy human individuals. Here immunoSEQ multiplex PCR was the method, and the copy in TCRdb shows in-frame clones only, minus some. The table records around 940,000 clones, approximately 80% of them present only once. Material for sequencing was memory CD4+ T cells sorted from blood. All receptors come from a man in his late teens or twenties in good health. The CDR3 runs from the conserved cysteine through the conserved F or W. A D gene is named only where the DNA matches it firmly. Clone size is given for some rows only: seen once, a few or many times, or a class if the clone is expanded.

v_call: TRBV6-6
clone_size: NA
j_call: TRBJ2-7
d_call: TRBD1
cdr3_nt: TGTGCCAGCAGCCGGGACAGCCAGTACGAGCAGTACTTC
cdr3_aa: CASSRDSQYEQYF

v_call: TRBV9
clone_size: many
j_call: TRBJ1-4
d_call: NA
cdr3_nt: TGTGCCAGCAGCGGGACGGAATCTCTCCAAAAACTGTTTTTT
cdr3_aa: CASSGTESLQKLFF

v_call: TRBV5-1
clone_size: NA
j_call: TRBJ2-3
d_call: NA
cdr3_nt: TGCGCCAGCAGCTTGAGTAGCCCTCTCACAGATACGCAGTATTTT
cdr3_aa: CASSLSSPLTDTQYF

v_call: TRBV7-9
clone_size: few
j_call: TRBJ1-6
d_call: NA
cdr3_nt: TGTGCCAGCTCGAATTCACCCCTCCACTTT
cdr3_aa: CASSNSPLHF

v_call: TRBV5-8
clone_size: NA
j_call: TRBJ1-2
d_call: NA
cdr3_nt: TGTGCCAGCATTCCACCCTCTAACTATGGCTACACCTTC
cdr3_aa: CASIPPSNYGYTF

v_call: TRBV10-3
clone_size: NA
j_call: TRBJ2-5
d_call: NA
cdr3_nt: TGTGCCATCAGTGAGTCGGGACGTCGGGGGAACCAAGAGACCCAGTACTTC
cdr3_aa: CAISESGRRGNQETQYF

v_call: TRBV18
clone_size: NA
j_call: TRBJ2-5
d_call: NA
cdr3_nt: TGTGCCAGCTCAACCTCCCCCCCAAAGACCCAGTACTTC
cdr3_aa: CASSTSPPKTQYF

v_call: TRBV29-1
clone_size: NA
j_call: TRBJ1-1
d_call: TRBD1
cdr3_nt: TGCAGCGTTGGGACAGGGGCGGGCACTGAAGCTTTCTTT
cdr3_aa: CSVGTGAGTEAFF

v_call: TRBV5-4
clone_size: NA
j_call: TRBJ2-3
d_call: NA
cdr3_nt: TGTGCCAGCAGCTTTGAGGGACTCGGCACAGATACGCAGTATTTT
cdr3_aa: CASSFEGLGTDTQYF

v_call: TRBV19
clone_size: NA
j_call: TRBJ2-3
d_call: TRBD2
cdr3_nt: TGTGCCAGTAGTATAAGCGGGAGGCCTGGAGATACGCAGTATTTT
cdr3_aa: CASSISGRPGDTQYF

v_call: TRBV2
clone_size: once
j_call: TRBJ1-5
d_call: TRBD1
cdr3_nt: TGTGCCATCAGGGGGGGCTCCTCTTTAATGGGGCCCCAGCATTTT
cdr3_aa: CAIRGGSSLMGPQHF

v_call: TRBV19
clone_size: NA
j_call: TRBJ2-2
d_call: TRBD2
cdr3_nt: TGTGCCAGTACGTGGGAGGGCCCCACCGGGGAGCTGTTTTTT
cdr3_aa: CASTWEGPTGELFF

v_call: TRBV4-3
clone_size: NA
j_call: TRBJ2-7
d_call: TRBD1
cdr3_nt: TGCGCCAGCAGTCGAACAGGGGGCGGTTACGAGCAGTACTTC
cdr3_aa: CASSRTGGGYEQYF

v_call: TRBV5-1
clone_size: NA
j_call: TRBJ2-5
d_call: NA
cdr3_nt: TGCGCCAGCAGCGATACCGGGAACAGAGAAGAGACCCAGTACTTC
cdr3_aa: CASSDTGNREETQYF

v_call: TRBV6-1
clone_size: NA
j_call: TRBJ2-3
d_call: NA
cdr3_nt: TGTGCCAGCAGTGAAGTCACAGGCACAGATACGCAGTATTTT
cdr3_aa: CASSEVTGTDTQYF

v_call: TRBV29-1
clone_size: NA
j_call: TRBJ2-3
d_call: NA
cdr3_nt: TGCAGCGTTGTGTTAAGCACAGATACGCAGTATTTT
cdr3_aa: CSVVLSTDTQYF

v_call: TRBV6-6
clone_size: NA
j_call: TRBJ2-3
d_call: NA
cdr3_nt: TGTGCCAGCAGGGATGGGACGGCTACAGATACGCAGTATTTT
cdr3_aa: CASRDGTATDTQYF

v_call: TRBV5-1
clone_size: once
j_call: TRBJ1-1
d_call: NA
cdr3_nt: TGCGCCAGCAGCCTGGCCAGTGGGTTGAACACTGAAGCTTTCTTT
cdr3_aa: CASSLASGLNTEAFF

v_call: TRBV10-2
clone_size: once
j_call: TRBJ2-7
d_call: TRBD2
cdr3_nt: TGCGCCAGCAGTGAGTCGCTAGCGGGGGGGCCGGGCGAGCAGTACTTC
cdr3_aa: CASSESLAGGPGEQYF

v_call: TRBV11-2
clone_size: NA
j_call: TRBJ2-1
d_call: TRBD2
cdr3_nt: TGTGCCAGCAGCACCCTAGCGGGGGGTCTCAACAATGAGCAGTTCTTC
cdr3_aa: CASSTLAGGLNNEQFF

v_call: TRBV10-3
clone_size: NA
j_call: TRBJ2-2
d_call: NA
cdr3_nt: TGTGCCATCAGTGCCAGCGGTGAGGCCGGAGGCGGGGAGCTGTTTTTT
cdr3_aa: CAISASGEAGGGELFF

v_call: TRBV4-3
clone_size: NA
j_call: TRBJ2-1
d_call: TRBD1
cdr3_nt: TGCGCCAGCAGCCCCGGACAGGGGAACAATGAGCAGTTCTTC
cdr3_aa: CASSPGQGNNEQFF

v_call: TRBV15
clone_size: NA
j_call: TRBJ1-5
d_call: NA
cdr3_nt: TGTGCCACCAGCAGAGATTCCAGCAATCAGCCCCAGCATTTT
cdr3_aa: CATSRDSSNQPQHF

v_call: TRBV20-1
clone_size: NA
j_call: TRBJ1-1
d_call: NA
cdr3_nt: TGCAGTGCCTCAACGGACACTGAAGCTTTCTTT
cdr3_aa: CSASTDTEAFF

v_call: TRBV30
clone_size: NA
j_call: TRBJ1-4
d_call: TRBD1
cdr3_nt: TGTGCCTGGGGACAGGGGCTGAATGAAAAACTGTTTTTT
cdr3_aa: CAWGQGLNEKLFF

v_call: TRBV7-2
clone_size: NA
j_call: TRBJ1-6
d_call: TRBD1
cdr3_nt: TGTGCCAGCAGCCTAGGGACAGGGTCGGGTTCACCCCTCCACTTT
cdr3_aa: CASSLGTGSGSPLHF

v_call: TRBV11-2
clone_size: NA
j_call: TRBJ1-3
d_call: NA
cdr3_nt: TGTGCCAGCAGCTTGTCCTACGAGGCTGGAAACACCATATATTTT
cdr3_aa: CASSLSYEAGNTIYF

v_call: TRBV30
clone_size: NA
j_call: TRBJ2-2
d_call: NA
cdr3_nt: TGTGCCTGGAGGGCTCAGGCGGTCACCGGGGAGCTGTTTTTT
cdr3_aa: CAWRAQAVTGELFF

v_call: TRBV4-3
clone_size: NA
j_call: TRBJ2-3
d_call: TRBD1
cdr3_nt: TGCGCCAGCAGCCAAGATCGAGGACAGGGCTACACAGATACGCAGTATTTT
cdr3_aa: CASSQDRGQGYTDTQYF

v_call: TRBV18
clone_size: NA
j_call: TRBJ1-5
d_call: NA
cdr3_nt: TGTGCCAGCGGGGGAGATAGCAATCAGCCCCAGCATTTT
cdr3_aa: CASGGDSNQPQHF

v_call: TRBV19
clone_size: few
j_call: TRBJ1-2
d_call: NA
cdr3_nt: TGTGCCAGTAGCGGACTGCCGGGCGGCTACACCTTC
cdr3_aa: CASSGLPGGYTF

v_call: TRBV4-3
clone_size: NA
j_call: TRBJ2-5
d_call: TRBD1
cdr3_nt: TGCGCCAGCAGCCAGGGCCGGGACAGGGGACGGAACTTC
cdr3_aa: CASSQGRDRGRNF

v_call: TRBV5-1
clone_size: once
j_call: TRBJ2-7
d_call: TRBD1
cdr3_nt: TGCGCCAGCAGCCAGGACAGGGAAGGGAACGAGCAGTACTTC
cdr3_aa: CASSQDREGNEQYF

v_call: TRBV5-1
clone_size: few
j_call: TRBJ1-1
d_call: TRBD1
cdr3_nt: TGCGCCAGCAGCCCGACAGGGGGCTCTACTGAAGCTTTCTTT
cdr3_aa: CASSPTGGSTEAFF

v_call: TRBV7-2
clone_size: NA
j_call: TRBJ2-3
d_call: NA
cdr3_nt: TGTGCCAGCAGCCCTACCCTCGATACGCAGTATTTT
cdr3_aa: CASSPTLDTQYF

v_call: TRBV4-3
clone_size: NA
j_call: TRBJ2-7
d_call: NA
cdr3_nt: TGCGCCAGCAGCCAAGCTCTAGGACTAAACACCTACGAGCAGTACTTC
cdr3_aa: CASSQALGLNTYEQYF

v_call: TRBV5-1
clone_size: NA
j_call: TRBJ1-1
d_call: TRBD1
cdr3_nt: TGCGCCAGCAGCTTGGCTCGCTCTGGGACAGGGGCCACTGAAGCTTTCTTT
cdr3_aa: CASSLARSGTGATEAFF

v_call: TRBV5-1
clone_size: NA
j_call: TRBJ1-2
d_call: TRBD1
cdr3_nt: TGCGCCAGCAGCTTTACAGGGGGCGACTATGGCTACACCTTC
cdr3_aa: CASSFTGGDYGYTF

v_call: TRBV5-1
clone_size: NA
j_call: TRBJ2-7
d_call: TRBD2
cdr3_nt: TGCGCCAGCAGCTTGGTATCTAGCGGTTCCTACGAGCAGTACTTC
cdr3_aa: CASSLVSSGSYEQYF

v_call: TRBV7-9
clone_size: NA
j_call: TRBJ1-3
d_call: NA
cdr3_nt: TGTGCCAGCAGCTTAGGGGCAGAGTCTGGAAACACCATATATTTT
cdr3_aa: CASSLGAESGNTIYF

v_call: TRBV5-1
clone_size: once
j_call: TRBJ1-3
d_call: NA
cdr3_nt: TGCGCCAGCAGCTTGGGGGACACTACTGGAAACACCATATATTTT
cdr3_aa: CASSLGDTTGNTIYF

v_call: TRBV20-1
clone_size: NA
j_call: TRBJ2-5
d_call: NA
cdr3_nt: TGCAGTGCTGTAAACGGGGAGACCCAGTACTTC
cdr3_aa: CSAVNGETQYF